Listed here are 2 T cell receptor beta chains from one sample, sequenced in a study of control samples from healthy donors and cancer patients. Generated by immunoSEQ multiplex PCR, the TCRdb table keeps only in-frame clones and is missing some. The sample lists around 110,000 clones, nearly 95% occurring once. The sample taken for sequencing was blood. These receptors all come from a man aged 25-40 years in good health.

The CDR3 here is CAWDFNNEQFF. In DNA, the CDR3 is TGTGCCTGGGACTTTAACAATGAGCAGTTCTTC. This chain uses TRBV30 with TRBJ2-1; D unclear. Germline CDR1 reads GTSNPN; CDR2 reads SVGIG (reference sequence). V was clipped by 5 bases and J by 5 bases, with 7 bases between them. The CDR3 covers 11 residues. Combining the CDR3 with reference TRBV30 and TRBJ2-1 gives the whole variable domain SQTIHQWPATLVQPVGSPLSLECTVEGTSNPNLYWYRQAAGRGLQLLFYSVGIGQISSEVPQNLSASRPQDRQFILSSKKLLLSDSGFYLCAWDFNNEQFFGPGTRLTVL.

J is TRBJ2-1 and V is TRBV24-1, with a tentative D call TRBD2 (6 bases). This CDR3 spans 14 amino acids. Germline values: CDR1 KGHDR, CDR2 SFDVKD. Trimming stripped 4 bases from V and 5 bases from J, with 11 bases between. Here the CDR3 reads CATSEGGINNEQFF. The CDR3 DNA reads as TGTGCCACCAGTGAGGGGGGAATCAACAATGAGCAGTTCTTC.